This T cell receptor beta chain was documented in a study of T cell responses to AZD1222 COVID-19 vaccine. Study observations and caveats: Unmutated variant regions are reportedly the target of nearly half of TCRs that are spike-specific.

CDR1 LGHDT and CDR2 YNNKEL come from the germline V gene (reference sequence). This CDR3 comprises 16 residues. V shed 3 bases and J shed 2 bases, with 14 bases lying between them. As to this clone: Its specificity is not known.

Method: immunoSEQ multiplex PCR; TCRdb's copy keeps in-frame clones and lacks some. Among tens of thousands of clones listed, nearly 90% were seen once. The receptor comes from an adult in good health. The rearrangement links TRBV3-1 (or the pseudogene TRBV3-2) to TRBJ2-1; TRBD2 might be the D (6 bases). This specimen was peripheral blood, taken on day 0 of AZD1222 vaccination. Here the CDR3 DNA reads TGTGCCAGCAGCCATACCGGGGGTAGGGCCTACAATGAGCAGTTCTTC. It is translated as CASSHTGGRAYNEQFF.